This T cell receptor beta chain was profiled in a study of shared clonotypes between healthy human individuals. Regarding the study as a whole: As a rule, naive subsets had a larger estimated richness than memory subsets.

Points on this clone: Its antigen is still unknown.

Original processing methods: Junction-only sequences produced by ImmunoSEQ had no quality scores, so filtering differed. Using immunoSEQ multiplex PCR, the repertoire was profiled, and TCRdb retains in-frame clones only, with some absent. V, J and clone size were drawn from that table, and D and trimming were deduced from the DNA. Here the sample spans millions of clones, around 90% being singletons. With 2 bases removed from V and 7 bases from J, the gap between germline ends came to 14 bases. CDR1 and CDR2 from the germline V gene are MGHRA and YSYEKL. This CDR3 is 15 amino acids long. The investigators split CD4+ cells into a CD45RA+ naive subset and a CD45RA-negative memory subset.

The J gene is TRBJ1-4, the V gene TRBV4-1; D is unclear. This receptor was identified in a man between 18 and 29 years old in good health. The material sequenced was naive CD4+ T cells sorted from blood. Subset specified: CD45RA+ positively selected. CDR3 in DNA: TGCGCCAGCAGCCAACTAACACCTTGGGGTGAAAAACTGTTTTTT. This codes for CASSQLTPWGEKLFF.